Following are 28 T cell receptor beta chains from one sample sequenced in a study of cytomegalovirus exposure and HLA in healthy donors. Vbeta (60) and Jbeta (13) primers were used in the PCR. Libraries were prepared by immunoSEQ multiplex PCR; TCRdb keeps only in-frame clonotypes and omits some of them. Of approximately 90,000 clones listed, approximately 63% are singletons. The sequenced sample consisted of PBMCs. These TCRs come from a woman in her 30s in good health and CMV-seronegative.

The chain employs TRBV4-1 and TRBJ2-1; 15 nucleotides align to TRBD2. Germline-derived CDR1 and CDR2 are MGHRA and YSYEKL. This CDR3 comprises 20 residues. V was pared by 3 bases and J by 0 bases, with 9 bases of the junction left unmatched. CDR3 nucleotide sequence: TGCGCCAGCAGCCATCCTCAGGGACTAGCGGGAGGTAGCTCCTACAATGAGCAGTTCTTC. Translated, it gives CASSHPQGLAGGSSYNEQFF.

In its sample, this clone was seen once. A much larger clone differs from this one at a single base, so this may be a read error. This chain connects TRBV5-4 to TRBJ1-1, with a weak D call TRBD1 (5 bases). Trimming shortened V by 2 bases and J by 1 base, and 6 bases separated the two germline ends. The CDR3 loop spans 13 amino acids. Germline CDR1 is SGHNT and CDR2 is YYREEE (reference sequence). The CDR3 region is CASSFDRNTEAFF. The CDR3 DNA reads TGTGCCAGCAGCTTTGACAGGAACACTGAAGCTTTCTTT. The entire variable domain, with the rest obtained from reference TRBV5-4 and TRBJ1-1, is as follows: ETGVTQSPTHLIKTRGQQVTLRCSSQSGHNTVSWYQQALGQGPQFIFQYYREEENGRGNFPPRFSGLQFPNYSSELNVNALELDDSALYLCASSFDRNTEAFFGQGTRLTVV.

The chain uses TRBV19 and TRBJ1-5, with D perhaps matching TRBD1 (5 bases). CDR1 is LNHDA, CDR2 SQIVND, per germline (reference sequence). The CDR3 loop spans 12 amino acids. Deletions cut 6 bases from V and 5 bases from J, with 8 bases between. CDR3 nucleotides: TGTGCCAGTAGCCAGACAGATCAGCCCCAGCATTTT. It yields the protein CASSQTDQPQHF.

The J gene is TRBJ2-3, the V gene TRBV7-3; the D gene is possibly TRBD2 (6 bases). With 4 bases removed from V and 6 bases from J, the gap between germline ends came to 14 bases. CDR1 is SGHTA, CDR2 FQGTGA, per germline. The CDR3 is made up of 14 amino acids. CDR3 sequence (DNA): TGTGCCAGCAGCTCTCCGGGTCGGGGGGATACGCAGTATTTT. Translated: CASSSPGRGDTQYF.

The chain joins TRBV28 to TRBJ1-5; 10 bases are a match to TRBD1. The CDR3 runs 18 residues. With 5 bases clipped from V and 4 bases from J, the junction kept 14 bases outside the gene matches. Germline V gives CDR1 MDHEN, CDR2 SYDVKM. The CDR3 is CASSDIGTGAAGNQPQHF. DNA of the CDR3: TGTGCCAGCAGTGACATAGGGACAGGGGCGGCCGGAAATCAGCCCCAGCATTTT.

The sample holds one count of this clone. This sequence joins TRBV5-1 and TRBJ1-3; possible D gene TRBD1, 6 bases. CDR3 length equals 14 residues. V shed 3 bases and J shed 3 bases, with 10 bases lying between them. Germline V gene data show CDR1 as SGHRS and CDR2 as YFSETQ. The CDR3 is CASSSDSSGNTIYF. The CDR3, as DNA: TGCGCCAGCAGCTCGGACAGTAGTGGAAACACCATATATTTT.

The chain links TRBV5-4 to TRBJ2-1; possibly TRBD2 for D (6 bases). CDR3 length: 13 amino acids. Trimming stripped 3 bases from V and 9 bases from J, with 13 bases between. Germline V lookup: CDR1 SGHNT, CDR2 YYREEE (reference sequence). CDR3 DNA sequence: TGTGCCAGCAGCTACCCCGTGGAGGGTGAGCAGTTCTTC. Translating gives CASSYPVEGEQFF.

This clone appeared a few times. The chain recombines TRBV18 with TRBJ2-6; 7 bases line up with TRBD1. This CDR3 has 18 amino acids. CDR1 KGHSH and CDR2 LQKENI come from the germline V gene. J gave up 0 bases and V 1 base, and 6 bases lay outside the gene matches. The CDR3 here is CASSPRDSSPSGANVLTF. The CDR3, as DNA: TGTGCCAGCTCACCACGGGACAGTTCACCCTCTGGGGCCAACGTCCTGACTTTC.

The chain couples TRBV11-2 to TRBJ2-2; TRBD1 aligns across 12 bases. The V segment lost 5 bases and the J segment 5 bases; nucleotides outside the gene matches: 9. Germline loops: CDR1 SGHAT, CDR2 FQNNGV. There are 17 residues in the CDR3. This chain's CDR3 is CASSRDRGRFQTGELFF. The CDR3 region has the DNA TGTGCCAGCAGCCGGGACAGGGGGCGTTTTCAGACCGGGGAGCTGTTTTTT.

This clone ranks as medium-sized. The chain links TRBV29-1 to TRBJ2-3; 14 positions match TRBD2. CDR3 length: 15 amino acids. CDR1 and CDR2 (germline): SQVTM, ANQGSEA. V shed 5 bases and J 3 bases; nucleotides not matched to a gene: 4. The chain's CDR3 is CSVFGLAGGTDTQYF. The CDR3 coding sequence is TGCAGCGTTTTTGGACTAGCGGGAGGAACAGATACGCAGTATTTT.

This clone occurred a few times. The chain combines TRBV6-5 with TRBJ2-1; 9 bases are shared with TRBD1. Trimming removed 7 bases from V and 5 bases from J; junction bases left unmatched: 9. CDR1 and CDR2 from the germline V gene are MNHEY and SVGAGI. This CDR3 comprises 15 residues. CDR3 loop: CASTRPGQGNNEQFF. The CDR3 DNA is TGTGCCAGCACCAGACCGGGACAGGGTAACAATGAGCAGTTCTTC.

The rearrangement links TRBV11-2 to TRBJ1-3; D remains ambiguous. Germline V lookup: CDR1 SGHAT, CDR2 FQNNGV. CDR3 length equals 15 residues. The ends were cut back, 6 bases at V and 3 bases at J, with 15 bases in the middle. CDR3 bases: TGTGCCAGCAGACCCCTCGGGGTTTATGGAAACACCATATATTTT. Protein product: CASRPLGVYGNTIYF.

The rearrangement uses TRBV30 and TRBJ2-3, with a tentative D call TRBD2 (6 bases). Germline assignment: CDR1 GTSNPN and CDR2 SVGIG (reference sequence). Trimming left V 3 bases short and J 0 bases short, with 13 bases between. The CDR3 is 15 residues long. The CDR3 spells CAWSSGERSTDTQYF. Here the CDR3 DNA reads TGTGCCTGGAGCTCGGGGGAGCGCAGCACAGATACGCAGTATTTT.

Concerning this clone itself: The missing conserved phenylalanine or tryptophan at the end of this CDR3 makes a read error likely. No DNA is shown, since the ends of the CDR3 on it are uncertain; the CDR3 is the one TCRdb lists. The genes are TRBV6-5 and TRBJ2-7; the table's TRBD2 call for D was not verified on the DNA. Germline V gene sequence: CDR1 MNHEY, CDR2 SVGAGI. The CDR3 extends over 10 residues, inclusive of both ends. The chain's CDR3 is CASSYPPIKL.

This clone was seen once. The chain couples TRBV5-4 to TRBJ2-7; TRBD1 matches at 7 bases. The CDR3 length is 13 residues. The germline CDR1 and CDR2 sequences are SGHNT and YYREEE (reference sequence). Trimming removed 4 bases from V and 3 bases from J; junction bases left unmatched: 4. The CDR3, as DNA: TGTGCCAGCAGCCCCCGGGACAGCTACGAGCAGTACTTC. As protein: CASSPRDSYEQYF.

V and J are TRBV5-1 and TRBJ2-3; possible D gene TRBD1, 6 bases. The V gene lost 3 bases and the J gene lost 2 bases, with 10 bases spanning the gap. From germline, CDR1 is SGHRS and CDR2 YFSETQ. This CDR3 has 14 residues. CDR3 DNA sequence: TGCGCCAGCAGCTCAGGACAGCTCACAGATACGCAGTATTTT. This encodes CASSSGQLTDTQYF.

The chain is built from TRBV2 and TRBJ2-7, with TRBD2 matching over 7 bases. The CDR3 sequence is 12 residues long. CDR1 is SNHLY and CDR2 is FYNNEI in the germline V gene. Unmatched junction bases numbered 3, after V lost 8 bases and J lost 2 bases. CDR3: CASRGLAYEQYF. For the CDR3, the DNA is TGTGCCAGCCGCGGACTAGCCTACGAGCAGTACTTC.

CDR3 sequence reads: CASSLGLKTQYF. The CDR3 region has the DNA TGTGCCAGCAGCTTGGGACTTAAGACGCAGTATTTT. The V gene is TRBV7-9, the J gene TRBJ2-3; D might be TRBD2 (6 bases). V was cut by 3 bases and J by 9 bases, with 10 bases left in between. The CDR3 runs 12 residues. From germline, CDR1 is SEHNR and CDR2 FQNEAQ (reference sequence).

The gene calls are TRBV2 and TRBJ2-1, with TRBD2 matching 11 bases. CDR1 and CDR2 from the germline V gene are SNHLY and FYNNEI. V was clipped by 3 bases and J by 2 bases; unmatched bases: 3. The CDR3 spans 16 residues. This CDR3 reads CASSDAGLAAYNEQFF. The CDR3 DNA is TGTGCCAGCAGTGACGCGGGACTAGCGGCCTACAATGAGCAGTTCTTC.

A single count supports this clone. The chain's CDR3 is CSVRAAGEQYF. As DNA, the CDR3 is TGCAGCGTTCGGGCAGCGGGCGAGCAGTACTTC. The rearrangement uses TRBV29-1 and TRBJ2-7, with a weak D call TRBD2 (6 bases). Germline V CDR1 and CDR2: SQVTM, ANQGSEA. This CDR3 region has 11 residues. The V and J ends lost 5 bases and 6 bases respectively, with 11 bases between them.

CDR3 protein: CASSPSLMRGTEAFF. DNA for the CDR3: TGTGCCAGCAGCCCCAGCCTCATGAGAGGAACTGAAGCTTTCTTT. The gene calls are TRBV5-6 and TRBJ1-1; D is undetermined. The CDR3 runs 15 residues. Germline V gene data show CDR1 as SGHDT and CDR2 as YYEEEE. The V end was cut by 4 bases, the J end by 5 bases, with 18 bases between.

The gene calls are TRBV11-2 and TRBJ2-7; D gene unclear. With 4 bases removed from V and 3 bases from J, the gap between germline ends came to 10 bases. The germline V gene encodes CDR1 SGHAT and CDR2 FQNNGV. This CDR3 region has 13 residues. The CDR3 coding sequence is TGTGCCAGCAGCTCCGAGCCCCTCTACGAGCAGTACTTC. It encodes CASSSEPLYEQYF.

This clone occurred a few times. The rearrangement links TRBV19 to TRBJ2-1; D may be TRBD2 (7 bases). The CDR3 consists of 15 residues. Trimming pared 3 bases from V and 4 bases from J, leaving 13 bases between. Looked up from germline, CDR1 is LNHDA and CDR2 is SQIVND (reference sequence). CDR3 DNA sequence: TGTGCCAGTAGTATCCCGGCGGGGGCTTACAATGAGCAGTTCTTC. This encodes CASSIPAGAYNEQFF.

This clone was counted only a few times. The chain uses TRBV6-4 and TRBJ2-1, with TRBD2 identical over 11 bases. V dropped 7 bases and J dropped 2; count of bases not matched to a gene: 7. The CDR3 contains 16 residues. The germline CDR1 and CDR2 sequences are MRHNA and SNTAGT. The CDR3 nucleotides are TGTGCCAGCACCGGGACTAGCGGCACGCCCTACAATGAGCAGTTCTTC. Its protein is CASTGTSGTPYNEQFF.

The gene calls are TRBV29-1 and TRBJ2-7; D possibly corresponds to TRBD1 (5 bases). The length of the CDR3 is 16 residues. Trimming removed 5 bases from V and 0 bases from J, with 20 bases in between. The germline V gene has CDR1 SQVTM and CDR2 ANQGSEA. In DNA form, the CDR3 reads TGCAGCGTTAGGGGAAGAAAGGGAAGTGGCTCCTACGAGCAGTACTTC. This sequence encodes CSVRGRKGSGSYEQYF.

The chain recombines TRBV11-2 with TRBJ2-2; D perhaps matches TRBD2 (5 bases). V was cut by 5 bases and J by 7 bases, with 8 bases left in between. Germline lookup yields CDR1 SGHAT and CDR2 FQNNGV. The CDR3 runs 12 residues. The CDR3 DNA follows: TGTGCCAGCAGCCTCGGGGTCGGGGAGCTGTTTTTT. This sequence encodes CASSLGVGELFF.

The rearrangement uses TRBV10-3 and TRBJ2-5, with a weak D call TRBD1 (5 bases). The CDR3 contains 12 residues. Trimming removed 4 bases at V and 5 bases at J, with 8 bases between. Germline V gene data show CDR1 as ENHRY and CDR2 as SYGVKD. The CDR3 sequence is CAISAGKETQYF. CDR3 nucleotides: TGTGCCATCAGTGCAGGGAAGGAGACCCAGTACTTC.

The rearrangement uses TRBV7-9 and TRBJ2-1; perhaps TRBD2 as D (7 bases). Trimming removed 6 bases at V and 9 bases at J, with 21 bases between. CDR1 is SEHNR, CDR2 FQNEAQ, per germline (reference sequence). The CDR3 extends over 15 amino acids. In DNA form, the CDR3 reads TGTGCCAGCAGTCCACAGGGTCGGGGGGCGGGTGAGCAGTTCTTC. It encodes CASSPQGRGAGEQFF.